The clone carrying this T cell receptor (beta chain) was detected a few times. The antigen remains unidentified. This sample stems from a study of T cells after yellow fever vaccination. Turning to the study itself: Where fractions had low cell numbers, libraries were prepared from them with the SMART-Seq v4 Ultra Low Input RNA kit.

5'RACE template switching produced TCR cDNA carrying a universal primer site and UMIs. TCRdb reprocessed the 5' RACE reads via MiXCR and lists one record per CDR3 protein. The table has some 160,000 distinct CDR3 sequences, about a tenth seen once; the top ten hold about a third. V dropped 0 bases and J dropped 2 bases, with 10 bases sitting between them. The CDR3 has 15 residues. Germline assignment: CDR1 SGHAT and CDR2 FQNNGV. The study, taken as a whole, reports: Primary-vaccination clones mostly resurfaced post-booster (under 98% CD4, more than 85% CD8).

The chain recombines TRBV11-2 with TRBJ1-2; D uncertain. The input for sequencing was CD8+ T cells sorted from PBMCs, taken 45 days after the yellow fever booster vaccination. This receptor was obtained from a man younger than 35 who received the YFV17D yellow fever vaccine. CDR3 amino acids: CASSLEAAPNYGYTF. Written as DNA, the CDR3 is TGTGCCAGCAGCTTAGAAGCTGCGCCGAACTATGGCTACACCTTC.